These 16 T cell receptor beta chains came from one sample sequenced in a study of cytomegalovirus exposure and HLA in healthy donors. PCR primers comprised 60 Vbeta and 13 Jbeta primers. Only in-frame clones appear in the TCRdb table, and some are missing; sequencing was by immunoSEQ multiplex PCR. This table holds over 100,000 clones, around 83% found once. Input material: PBMCs. Source of these receptors: a woman aged 18-29 years in good health and CMV-seropositive.

This clone turned up a few times. CDR3 sequence: CASSLNGENEQFF. CDR3 bases: TGTGCCAGCAGCTTAAATGGGGAGAATGAGCAGTTCTTC. The chain is built from TRBV6-5 and TRBJ2-1, with a possible D match to TRBD2 (5 bases). This CDR3 is 13 amino acids long. Germline V CDR1 and CDR2: MNHEY, SVGAGI. V lost 6 bases to trimming and J lost 7 bases, with 13 bases between them.

The gene calls are TRBV27 and TRBJ2-5; D unresolved. The V and J ends lost 2 bases and 0 bases respectively, with 4 bases between them. Germline CDR1 MNHEY, CDR2 SMNVEV (reference sequence). CDR3 size: 13 residues. The CDR3 bases are TGTGCCAGCAGTTTACTGTACCAAGAGACCCAGTACTTC. This encodes CASSLLYQETQYF.

The J gene is TRBJ1-1, the V gene TRBV27; 7 bases are shared with TRBD1. The germline V gene has CDR1 MNHEY and CDR2 SMNVEV (reference sequence). The CDR3 contains 12 residues. V dropped 6 bases and J dropped 6; count of bases not matched to a gene: 4. The CDR3: CASSYTGAEAFF. DNA for the CDR3: TGTGCCAGCAGCTACACAGGGGCTGAAGCTTTCTTT.

V gene TRBV6-1 combines with J gene TRBJ2-5; perhaps TRBD1 as D (6 bases). The closer fit of TRBJ2-7 to the DNA end suggests the J call may be wrong. Germline values: CDR1 MNHNS, CDR2 SASEGT. CDR3 size: 11 residues. DNA of the CDR3: TGTGCCAGCAGTGCGACAGGCGAGCAGTACTTC. Amino acids: CASSATGEQYF.

The chain couples TRBV7-9 to TRBJ2-7, with a tentative D call TRBD2 (6 bases). Trimming removed 5 bases at V and 1 base at J, with 12 bases between. Germline assignment: CDR1 SEHNR and CDR2 FQNEAQ (reference sequence). The CDR3 extends over 14 amino acids. The CDR3 sequence: CASSQPAGSYEQYF. In DNA, the CDR3 is TGTGCCAGCAGCCAACCCGCGGGATCCTACGAGCAGTACTTC.

Comment on this clone: The identical CDR3 is also encoded by other nucleotide sequences in the sample. The chain joins TRBV7-9 to TRBJ1-2; 7 nucleotides agree with TRBD1. This CDR3 is built from 14 residues. With 4 bases clipped from V and 0 bases from J, the junction kept 2 bases outside the gene matches. Germline V gene lookup returns CDR1 SEHNR and CDR2 FQNEAQ (reference sequence). The DNA for the CDR3 is TGTGCCAGCAGCTCAGGACAGGCTAACTATGGCTACACCTTC. As protein: CASSSGQANYGYTF. Complete variable domain (other parts from reference TRBV7-9 and TRBJ1-2): DTGVSQNPRHKITKRGQNVTFRCDPISEHNRLYWYRQTLGQGPEFLTYFQNEAQLEKSRLLSDRFSAERPKGSFSTLEIQRTEQGDSAMYLCASSSGQANYGYTFGSGTRLTVV.

The CDR3 loop is CASSPGGGGSPLHF. The CDR3 DNA sequence: TGTGCCAGCAGCCCAGGAGGGGGGGGATCACCCCTCCACTTT. The chain combines TRBV9 with TRBJ1-6; D possibly corresponds to TRBD1 (6 bases). Germline V CDR1 and CDR2: SGDLS, YYNGEE. V lost 4 bases and J lost 10, with 15 bases in between. The CDR3 has 14 residues.

The chain links TRBV30 to TRBJ1-1, with no clear D. The CDR3 consists of 13 residues. The germline V gene encodes CDR1 GTSNPN and CDR2 SVGIG (reference sequence). Trimming left V 0 bases short and J 2 bases short, with 7 bases between. This CDR3 is CAWSVIQNTEAFF. The CDR3 DNA sequence: TGTGCCTGGAGTGTAATCCAAAACACTGAAGCTTTCTTT.

This rearrangement joins TRBV27 to TRBJ2-5; a possible D gene is TRBD1 (6 bases). CDR3 size: 13 residues. CDR1 is MNHEY, CDR2 SMNVEV, per germline (reference sequence). Trimming pared 6 bases from V and 7 bases from J, leaving 15 bases between. CDR3 sequence reads: CASSPQGLGTQYF. The DNA for the CDR3 is TGTGCCAGCAGCCCCCAGGGGCTGGGGACCCAGTACTTC.

CDR3: CASSRMGHGSGYTF. The CDR3 nucleotides read TGTGCCAGCAGCCGGATGGGACACGGATCGGGCTACACCTTC. This chain links TRBV6-5 with TRBJ1-2; the D gene is possibly TRBD1 (6 bases). With 6 bases removed from V and 8 bases from J, the gap between germline ends came to 19 bases. Germline CDR1 MNHEY, CDR2 SVGAGI. The CDR3 extends over 14 amino acids.

This clone was seen only a few times. The genes are TRBV7-9 and TRBJ2-2; TRBD1 agrees at 10 bases. The junction had 5 bases not matched to a gene; V was cut back by 4 bases and J by 6 bases. This CDR3 has 15 amino acids. From germline, CDR1 is SEHNR and CDR2 FQNEAQ (reference sequence). In DNA form, the CDR3 reads TGTGCCAGCAGCTCCCCGGGACAGGGGTCCGGGGAGCTGTTTTTT. It yields the protein CASSSPGQGSGELFF.

The CDR3 reads CASSSVRRRGNTIYF. The CDR3 region has the DNA TGTGCCAGCAGCTCGGTGAGGAGGCGCGGAAACACCATATATTTT. This chain links TRBV11-2 with TRBJ1-3, with no clear D. The CDR3 consists of 15 residues. V lost 4 bases and J 4 bases, leaving 14 bases between the germline ends. Germline V CDR1 and CDR2: SGHAT, FQNNGV.

The chain carries TRBV27 and TRBJ1-1, with a possible D match to TRBD1 (6 bases). Germline V gene lookup returns CDR1 MNHEY and CDR2 SMNVEV (reference sequence). The V gene lost 3 bases and the J gene lost 10 bases, with 15 bases spanning the gap. The CDR3 totals 13 residues. CDR3 DNA: TGTGCCAGCAGTTTCCGAGGGGGAGGGGGAGCTTTCTTT. Residues: CASSFRGGGGAFF.

This clone was found once. The chain combines TRBV9 with TRBJ2-5, with 8 bases matching TRBD2. The DNA end is more similar to TRBJ2-7, so the J call may be wrong. Germline CDR1 SGDLS, CDR2 YYNGEE. The CDR3 loop spans 15 amino acids. CDR3 coding DNA: TGTGCCAGCAGCGTAAGCGGGGGTAGCGGGTACGAGCAGTACTTC. This encodes CASSVSGGSGYEQYF.

This rearrangement joins TRBV10-3 to TRBJ2-1; D possibly corresponds to TRBD1 (5 bases). Looked up from germline, CDR1 is ENHRY and CDR2 is SYGVKD. The CDR3 runs to 12 residues. Between the trimmed V and J ends, which lost 3 bases and 5 bases, there was a span of 5 bases. The CDR3 is CAISDRDNEQFF. In DNA, the CDR3 is TGTGCCATCAGTGACAGGGACAATGAGCAGTTCTTC.

J is TRBJ1-1 and V is TRBV19, with 7 bases lining up with TRBD1. The CDR3 loop spans 14 amino acids. Germline CDR1 LNHDA, CDR2 SQIVND (reference sequence). J was trimmed by 1 base and V by 5 bases; bases with no gene match: 4. CDR3: CASSDRAANTEAFF. The CDR3 DNA reads as TGTGCCAGTAGTGACAGGGCGGCGAACACTGAAGCTTTCTTT.